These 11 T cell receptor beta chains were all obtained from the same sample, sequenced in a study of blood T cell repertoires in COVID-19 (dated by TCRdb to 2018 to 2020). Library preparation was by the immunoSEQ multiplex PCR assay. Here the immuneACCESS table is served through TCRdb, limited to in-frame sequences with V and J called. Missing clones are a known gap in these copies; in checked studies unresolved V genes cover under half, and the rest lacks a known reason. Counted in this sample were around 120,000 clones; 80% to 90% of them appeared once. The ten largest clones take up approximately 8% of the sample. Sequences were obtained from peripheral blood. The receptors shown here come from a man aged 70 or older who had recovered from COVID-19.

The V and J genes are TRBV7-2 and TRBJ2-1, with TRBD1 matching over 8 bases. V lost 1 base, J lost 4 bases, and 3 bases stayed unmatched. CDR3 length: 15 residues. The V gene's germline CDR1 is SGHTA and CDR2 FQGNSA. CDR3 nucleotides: TGTGCCAGCAGCTTAGGGACAGGGCGGTACAATGAGCAGTTCTTC. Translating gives CASSLGTGRYNEQFF.

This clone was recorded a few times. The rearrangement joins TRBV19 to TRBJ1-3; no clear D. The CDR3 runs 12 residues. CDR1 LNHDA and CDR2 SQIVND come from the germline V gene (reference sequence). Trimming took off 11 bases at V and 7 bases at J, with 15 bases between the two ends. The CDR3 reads CASLRSLNTIYF. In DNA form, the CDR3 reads TGTGCCTCATTGAGGAGTCTCAACACCATATATTTT.

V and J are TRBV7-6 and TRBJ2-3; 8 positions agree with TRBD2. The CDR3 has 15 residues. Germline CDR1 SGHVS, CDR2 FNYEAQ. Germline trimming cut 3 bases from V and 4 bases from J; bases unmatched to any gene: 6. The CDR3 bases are TGTGCCAGCAGCTTGCCAAGCGGGGGTGCAGATACGCAGTATTTT. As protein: CASSLPSGGADTQYF.

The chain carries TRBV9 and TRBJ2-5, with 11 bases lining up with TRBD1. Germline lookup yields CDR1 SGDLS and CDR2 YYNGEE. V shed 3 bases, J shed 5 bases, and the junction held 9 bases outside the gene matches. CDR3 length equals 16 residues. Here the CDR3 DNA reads TGTGCCAGCAGCGCCCCCCGGACAGGGGGCTTTGAGACCCAGTACTTC. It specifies CASSAPRTGGFETQYF. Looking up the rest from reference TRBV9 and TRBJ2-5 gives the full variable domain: DSGVTQTPKHLITATGQRVTLRCSPRSGDLSVYWYQQSLDQGLQFLIQYYNGEERAKGNILERFSAQQFPDLHSELNLSSLELGDSALYFCASSAPRTGGFETQYFGPGTRLLVL.

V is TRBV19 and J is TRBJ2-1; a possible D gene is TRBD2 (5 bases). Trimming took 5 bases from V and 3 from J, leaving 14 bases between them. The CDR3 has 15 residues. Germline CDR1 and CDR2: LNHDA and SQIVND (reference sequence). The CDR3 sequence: CASSSDSQLYNEQFF. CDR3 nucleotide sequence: TGTGCCAGTAGTTCGGACTCCCAGCTCTACAATGAGCAGTTCTTC.

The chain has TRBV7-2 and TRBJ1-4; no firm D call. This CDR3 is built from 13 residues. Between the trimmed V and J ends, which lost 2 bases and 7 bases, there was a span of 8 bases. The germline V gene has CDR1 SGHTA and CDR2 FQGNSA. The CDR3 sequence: CASSLTKSEKLFF. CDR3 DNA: TGTGCCAGCAGCTTAACAAAAAGTGAAAAACTGTTTTTT.

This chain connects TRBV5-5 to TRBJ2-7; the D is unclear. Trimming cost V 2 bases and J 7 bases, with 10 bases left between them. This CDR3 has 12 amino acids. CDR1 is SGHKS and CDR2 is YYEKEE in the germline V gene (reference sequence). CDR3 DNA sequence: TGTGCCAGCAGCTTCGCTCGTCGGGAGCAGTACTTC. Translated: CASSFARREQYF.

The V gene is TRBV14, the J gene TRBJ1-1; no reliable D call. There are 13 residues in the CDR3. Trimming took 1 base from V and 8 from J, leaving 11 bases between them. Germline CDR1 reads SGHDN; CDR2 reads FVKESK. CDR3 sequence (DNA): TGTGCCAGCAGCCAAGGCACTTACGCCGAAGCTTTCTTT. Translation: CASSQGTYAEAFF.

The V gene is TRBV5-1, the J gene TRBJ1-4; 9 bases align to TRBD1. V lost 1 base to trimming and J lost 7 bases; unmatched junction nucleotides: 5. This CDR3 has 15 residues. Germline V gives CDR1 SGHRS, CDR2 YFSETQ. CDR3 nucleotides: TGCGCCAGCAGCTTGACCGGGACAGGGTCTGAAAAACTGTTTTTT. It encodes CASSLTGTGSEKLFF. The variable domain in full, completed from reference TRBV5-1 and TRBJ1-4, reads KAGVTQTPRYLIKTRGQQVTLSCSPISGHRSVSWYQQTPGQGLQFLFEYFSETQRNKGNFPGRFSGRQFSNSRSEMNVSTLELGDSALYLCASSLTGTGSEKLFFGSGTQLSVL.

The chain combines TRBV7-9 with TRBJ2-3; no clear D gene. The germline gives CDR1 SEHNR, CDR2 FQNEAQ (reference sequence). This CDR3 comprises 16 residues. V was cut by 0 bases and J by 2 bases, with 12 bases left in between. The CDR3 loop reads CASSLAQALLTDTQYF. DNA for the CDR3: TGTGCCAGCAGCTTAGCGCAAGCCCTTCTCACAGATACGCAGTATTTT.

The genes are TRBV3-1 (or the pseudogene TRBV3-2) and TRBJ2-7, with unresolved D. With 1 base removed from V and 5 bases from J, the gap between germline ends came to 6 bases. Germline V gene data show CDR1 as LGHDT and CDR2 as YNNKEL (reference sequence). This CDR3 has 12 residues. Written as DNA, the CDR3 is TGTGCCAGCAGCCAAGTAACAAACGAGCAGTACTTC. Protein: CASSQVTNEQYF.